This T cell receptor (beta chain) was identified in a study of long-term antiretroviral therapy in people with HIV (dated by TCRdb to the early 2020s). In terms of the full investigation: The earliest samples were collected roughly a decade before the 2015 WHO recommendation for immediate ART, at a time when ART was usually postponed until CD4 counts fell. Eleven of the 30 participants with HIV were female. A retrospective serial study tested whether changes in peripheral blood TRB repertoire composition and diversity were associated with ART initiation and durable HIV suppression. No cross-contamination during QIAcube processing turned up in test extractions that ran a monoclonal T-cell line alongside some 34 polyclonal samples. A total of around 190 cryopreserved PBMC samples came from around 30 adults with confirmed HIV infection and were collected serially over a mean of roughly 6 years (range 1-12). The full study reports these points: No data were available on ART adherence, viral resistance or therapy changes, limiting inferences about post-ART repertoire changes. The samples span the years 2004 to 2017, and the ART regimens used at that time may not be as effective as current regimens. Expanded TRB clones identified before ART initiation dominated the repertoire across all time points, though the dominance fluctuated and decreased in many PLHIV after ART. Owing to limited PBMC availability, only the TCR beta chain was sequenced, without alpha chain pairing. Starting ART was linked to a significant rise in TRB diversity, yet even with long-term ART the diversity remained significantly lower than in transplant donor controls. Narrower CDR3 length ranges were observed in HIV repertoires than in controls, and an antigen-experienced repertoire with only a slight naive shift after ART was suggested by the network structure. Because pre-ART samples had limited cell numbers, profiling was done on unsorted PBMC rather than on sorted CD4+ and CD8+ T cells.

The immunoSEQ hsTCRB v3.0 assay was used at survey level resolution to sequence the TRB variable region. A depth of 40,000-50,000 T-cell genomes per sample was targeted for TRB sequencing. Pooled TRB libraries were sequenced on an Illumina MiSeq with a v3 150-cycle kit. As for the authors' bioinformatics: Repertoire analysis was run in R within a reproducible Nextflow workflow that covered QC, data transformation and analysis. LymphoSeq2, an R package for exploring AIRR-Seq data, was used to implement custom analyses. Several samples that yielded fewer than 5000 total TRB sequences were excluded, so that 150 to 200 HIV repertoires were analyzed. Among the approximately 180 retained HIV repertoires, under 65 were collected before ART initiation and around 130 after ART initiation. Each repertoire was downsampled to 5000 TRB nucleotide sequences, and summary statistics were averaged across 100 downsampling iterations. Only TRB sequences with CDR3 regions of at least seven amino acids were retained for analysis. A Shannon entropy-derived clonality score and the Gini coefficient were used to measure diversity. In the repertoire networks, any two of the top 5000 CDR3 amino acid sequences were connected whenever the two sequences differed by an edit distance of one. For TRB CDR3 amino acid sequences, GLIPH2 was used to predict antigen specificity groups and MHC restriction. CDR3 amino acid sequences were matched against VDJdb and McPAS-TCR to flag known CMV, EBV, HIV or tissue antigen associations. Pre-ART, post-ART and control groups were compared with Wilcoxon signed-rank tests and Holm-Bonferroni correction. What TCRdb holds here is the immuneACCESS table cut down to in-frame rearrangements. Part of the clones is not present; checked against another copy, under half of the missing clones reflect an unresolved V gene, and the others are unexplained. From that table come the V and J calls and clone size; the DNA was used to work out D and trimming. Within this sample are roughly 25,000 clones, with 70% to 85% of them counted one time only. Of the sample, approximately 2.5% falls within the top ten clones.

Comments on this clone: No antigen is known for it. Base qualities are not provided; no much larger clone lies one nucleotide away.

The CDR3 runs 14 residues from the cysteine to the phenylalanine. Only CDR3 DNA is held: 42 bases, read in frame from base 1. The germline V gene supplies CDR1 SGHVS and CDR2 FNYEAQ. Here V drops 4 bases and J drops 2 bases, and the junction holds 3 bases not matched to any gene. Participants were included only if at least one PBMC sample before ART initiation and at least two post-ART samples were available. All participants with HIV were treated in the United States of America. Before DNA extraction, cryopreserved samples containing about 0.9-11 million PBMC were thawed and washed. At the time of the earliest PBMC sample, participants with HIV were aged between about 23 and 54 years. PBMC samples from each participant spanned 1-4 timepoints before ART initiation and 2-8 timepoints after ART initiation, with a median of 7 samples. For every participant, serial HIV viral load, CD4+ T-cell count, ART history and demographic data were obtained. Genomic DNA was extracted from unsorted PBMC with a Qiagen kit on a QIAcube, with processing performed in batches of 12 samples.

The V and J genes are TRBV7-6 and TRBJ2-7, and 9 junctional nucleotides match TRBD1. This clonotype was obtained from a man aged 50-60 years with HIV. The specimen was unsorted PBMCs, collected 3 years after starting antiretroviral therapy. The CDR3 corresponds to CASSSGDRAYEQYF. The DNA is TGTGCCAGCAGCTCCGGGGACAGGGCCTACGAGCAGTACTTC.